A selection of T cell receptor beta chains follows, all from one sample in a study of CD8+ T cells in alopecia areata. Libraries were prepared by immunoSEQ multiplex PCR; TCRdb keeps only in-frame clonotypes and omits some of them. In the table there are about 270,000 clones, 50% to 75% of which are singletons. Sequenced here: CD4+ T cells sorted from blood, sampled at roughly week 53, from a patient treated with tofacitinib. The source is a human donor with alopecia areata. CDR3s include the opening cysteine and the closing phenylalanine or tryptophan. Fields, in order: clone size, J gene, V gene, D gene, CDR3 DNA, CDR3 protein. The D gene is left open where the match is weak. Clone sizes are given selectively: once, few, many, or a class where the clone is expanded.

-,TRBJ1-3,TRBV5-1,-,TGCGCCAGCAGCTTGCGGTCAGGGACTGGAAACACCATATATTTT,CASSLRSGTGNTIYF
-,TRBJ2-2,TRBV5-1,TRBD1,TGCGCCAGCAGACAGGGGGCCGGGGAGCTGTTTTTT,CASRQGAGELFF
-,TRBJ2-7,TRBV14,-,TGTGCCAGCAGCCAAGTGTTTTACGAGCAGTACTTC,CASSQVFYEQYF
-,TRBJ2-2,TRBV4-3,-,TGCGCCAGCAGCCAAGATTCAGGTTTTACCGGGGAGCTGTTTTTT,CASSQDSGFTGELFF
-,TRBJ2-6,TRBV18,TRBD1,TGTGCCAGCTCACTGGGACAGGGAAGCTCTGGGGCCAACGTCCTGACTTTC,CASSLGQGSSGANVLTF
-,TRBJ2-5,TRBV30,-,TGTGCCTGGGGGCGGACCGAGACCCAGTACTTC,CAWGRTETQYF
-,TRBJ2-1,TRBV4-3,-,TGCGCCAGCAGCCAGCACTTAGGGGAGCAGTTCTTC,CASSQHLGEQFF
few,TRBJ1-6,TRBV11-2,-,TGTGCCAGCAGCTTAGGGCAGGCTAATAATTCACCCCTCCACTTT,CASSLGQANNSPLHF
-,TRBJ2-2,TRBV29-1,TRBD2,TGCAGCGTTGACACTAGCGAGAACACCGGGGAGCTGTTTTTT,CSVDTSENTGELFF
-,TRBJ2-5,TRBV7-9,-,TGTGCCAGCAGCTCCCCGGACAGCCAAGAGACCCAGTACTTC,CASSSPDSQETQYF
-,TRBJ2-5,TRBV29-1,-,TGCAGCGGAAGGGGCCCAGAGACCCAGTACTTC,CSGRGPETQYF
-,TRBJ2-1,TRBV7-9,-,TGTGCCAGCAGCTTAAAAGGTAGTGAGCAGTTCTTC,CASSLKGSEQFF
-,TRBJ1-2,TRBV7-2,-,TGTGCCAGCAGCCGCCGGCAGCTTAACTATGGCTACACCTTC,CASSRRQLNYGYTF
few,TRBJ2-4,TRBV29-1,TRBD1,TGCAGCGTTATCCCGACAGGGAGTAACATCGGGAACATTCAGTACTTC,CSVIPTGSNIGNIQYF
-,TRBJ1-5,TRBV9,-,TGTGCCAGCAGCGGTCCCTATAGCAATCAGCCCCAGCATTTT,CASSGPYSNQPQHF
-,TRBJ1-1,TRBV6-5,-,TGTGCCAGCGGAATCCAGGGCACTGAAGCTTTCTTT,CASGIQGTEAFF
-,TRBJ1-1,TRBV7-2,-,TGTGCCAGCACCTTGCGCCGAGGCACTGAAGCTTTCTTT,CASTLRRGTEAFF
once,TRBJ2-5,TRBV9,-,TGTGCCAGCAGCGTAGAAGCAGGGGATTACCAAGAGACCCAGTACTTC,CASSVEAGDYQETQYF